A selection of T cell receptor beta chains follows, all from one sample in a study of T-cell reconstitution after alpha-beta-depleted transplantation in children. TCRdb reanalysed the PCR reads using MiXCR and keeps one entry per CDR3 protein. The data contain 250,000 to 350,000 distinct CDR3 sequences, 9.9% of them singletons. Sample: PBMCs from the stem cell graft donor, taken from the stem cell graft. The source of these receptors is a human donor who donated a stem cell graft to a child with SCID. Both conserved end residues are part of each CDR3. D genes are given only for firm matches. The size of a clone is reported for some rows only, either as once, few or many, or as a class for expanded clones.

J gene | clone size | V gene | D gene | CDR3 DNA | CDR3 protein
TRBJ2-3 | - | TRBV4-1 | - | TGCGCCAGCAGCCAAGGCTTCCCCGCTAGCACAGATACGCAGTATTTT | CASSQGFPASTDTQYF
TRBJ2-7 | - | TRBV5-1 | - | TGCGCCAGCAGCTTGGAGGGGAAATTATTCTACGAGCAGTACTTC | CASSLEGKLFYEQYF
TRBJ2-1 | few | TRBV5-1 | - | TGCGCCAGCAGCTTGGCAGGGTCCCTCGACTACAATGAGCAGTTCTTC | CASSLAGSLDYNEQFF
TRBJ2-7 | - | TRBV11-2 | TRBD1 | TGTGCCAGCAGCTCGGGACAGGCCGAGCAGTACTTC | CASSSGQAEQYF
TRBJ1-5 | - | TRBV6-2/TRBV6-3 | - | TGTGCCAGCAGTTATCATGGAACTCAGCCCCAGCATTTT | CASSYHGTQPQHF
TRBJ2-5 | many | TRBV12-3/TRBV12-4 | - | TGTGCCAGCAGTTTAACAGGGGAGACCCAGTACTTC | CASSLTGETQYF
TRBJ1-1 | few | TRBV12-3/TRBV12-4 | - | TGTGCCAGCATCCCAAAGTCAGGGAAGGCTTTCTTT | CASIPKSGKAFF
TRBJ2-3 | - | TRBV12-3/TRBV12-4 | - | TGTGCCAGCAGACCCACCGGGAAGAGTACGCAGTATTTT | CASRPTGKSTQYF
TRBJ2-1 | - | TRBV4-2 | - | TGTGCCAGCAGCCAAGATCACTCCTCCTACAATGAGCAGTTCTTC | CASSQDHSSYNEQFF
TRBJ2-1 | many | TRBV7-2 | TRBD2 | TGTGCCAGCAGCCTGACCACTGGGAGCGGGGACTACAATGAGCAGTTCTTC | CASSLTTGSGDYNEQFF
TRBJ1-5 | few | TRBV10-3 | - | TGTGCCATCAGTGAGCCAGGGGAGCCCCAGCATTTT | CAISEPGEPQHF
TRBJ2-3 | - | TRBV5-1 | - | TGCGCCAGCAGCTTGGCACGGACCACAGATACGCAGTATTTT | CASSLARTTDTQYF
TRBJ2-1 | - | TRBV4-1 | TRBD2 | TGCGCCAGCAGCCAAGGACTAGCGGGGAATGAGCAGTTCTTC | CASSQGLAGNEQFF
TRBJ1-5 | - | TRBV20-1 | - | TGCAGTGCTAGACCGGGGGGCTACAATCAGCCCCAGCATTTT | CSARPGGYNQPQHF
TRBJ2-7 | - | TRBV5-1 | TRBD1 | TGCGCCAGCAGCTTCAGGGGGCTGCTAGGGATCTCCTACGAGCAGTACTTC | CASSFRGLLGISYEQYF
TRBJ2-2 | many | TRBV5-1 | - | TGCGCCAGCGCCCGGGACCCGAACACCGGGGAGCTGTTTTTT | CASARDPNTGELFF
TRBJ2-2 | few | TRBV5-1 | - | TGCGCCAGCAGCTTGGGCAATTTGAACACCGGGGAGCTGTTTTTT | CASSLGNLNTGELFF
TRBJ2-7 | few | TRBV7-9 | - | TGTGCCAGCAGCTTAGCGAAAGGGTCAGCCTACGAGCAGTACTTC | CASSLAKGSAYEQYF
TRBJ2-7 | - | TRBV20-1 | TRBD2 | TGCAGTGCTAGAGATTTACTAGCGGGGGACTACGAGCAGTACTTC | CSARDLLAGDYEQYF
TRBJ1-2 | - | TRBV5-1 | - | TGCGCCAGCAGCTTGGACAGTTATAACTATGGCTACACCTTC | CASSLDSYNYGYTF
TRBJ2-3 | many | TRBV25-1 | - | TGTGCCAGCAGCGAAGAACCTAGCACAGATACGCAGTATTTT | CASSEEPSTDTQYF
TRBJ2-1 | many | TRBV12-3/TRBV12-4 | - | TGTGCCAGCAGCTTAAGACCCGGGCGGTTCTCCTACAATGAGCAGTTCTTC | CASSLRPGRFSYNEQFF
TRBJ2-7 | - | TRBV6-2/TRBV6-3 | - | TGTGCCAGCACCTCACCTCAGGGTATCAACGAGCAGTACTTC | CASTSPQGINEQYF
TRBJ2-1 | few | TRBV20-1 | TRBD2 | TGCAGTGCTAATCGGGGGGATGAGCAGTTCTTC | CSANRGDEQFF
TRBJ1-6 | many | TRBV4-1 | TRBD1 | TGCGCCAGCAGCCAAGACCGACAGGGGGCGCAATCAAATTCACCCCTCCACTTT | CASSQDRQGAQSNSPLHF
TRBJ1-2 | - | TRBV6-2/TRBV6-3 | - | TGTGCCAGCAATAACAGAAATGCCTATGGCTACACCTTC | CASNNRNAYGYTF
TRBJ2-1 | many | TRBV7-8 | TRBD2 | TGTGCCAGCAGCGGTAGTAGCGGGAGAAACAATGAGCAGTTCTTC | CASSGSSGRNNEQFF
TRBJ2-2 | - | TRBV7-7 | TRBD1 | TGTGCCAGCAGCTCACAGGGGGCCACCGGGGAGCTGTTTTTT | CASSSQGATGELFF
TRBJ1-1 | few | TRBV7-2 | - | TGTGCCAGCAGCCCGATGGCTAACACTGAAGCTTTCTTT | CASSPMANTEAFF
TRBJ2-7 | few | TRBV5-1 | - | TGCGCCAGCAGCTTGCCGACCTCCTACGAGCAGTACTTC | CASSLPTSYEQYF
TRBJ1-2 | few | TRBV7-2 | TRBD1 | TGTGCCAGCAGCTTCCAAGGGGGCGGCTATGGCTACACCTTC | CASSFQGGGYGYTF
TRBJ1-2 | - | TRBV7-9 | - | TGTGCCAGCAGCTTCCCCGAGGGTGGCTACACCTTC | CASSFPEGGYTF
TRBJ2-3 | few | TRBV12-3/TRBV12-4 | - | TGTGCCAGCAGGTGGACCCAGAGCACAGATACGCAGTATTTT | CASRWTQSTDTQYF
TRBJ2-2 | - | TRBV12-3/TRBV12-4 | - | TGTGCCAGCACCAGACGTGTGGGTCAGTCCGGGGAGCTGTTTTTT | CASTRRVGQSGELFF
TRBJ2-5 | few | TRBV19 | - | TGTGCCAGTAGTATGACCGGGACAAAAGAGACCCAGTACTTC | CASSMTGTKETQYF